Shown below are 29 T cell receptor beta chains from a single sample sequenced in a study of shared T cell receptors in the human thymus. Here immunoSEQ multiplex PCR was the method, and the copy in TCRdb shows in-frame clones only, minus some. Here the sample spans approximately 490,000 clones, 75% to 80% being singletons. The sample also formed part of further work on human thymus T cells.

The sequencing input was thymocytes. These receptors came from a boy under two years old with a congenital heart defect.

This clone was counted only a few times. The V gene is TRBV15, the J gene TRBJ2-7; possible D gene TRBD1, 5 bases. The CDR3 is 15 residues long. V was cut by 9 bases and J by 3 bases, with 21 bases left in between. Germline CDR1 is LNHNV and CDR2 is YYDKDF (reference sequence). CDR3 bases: TGTGCCACAAGTCGCGGCAGACAGTACTTCTACGAGCAGTACTTC. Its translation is CATSRGRQYFYEQYF.

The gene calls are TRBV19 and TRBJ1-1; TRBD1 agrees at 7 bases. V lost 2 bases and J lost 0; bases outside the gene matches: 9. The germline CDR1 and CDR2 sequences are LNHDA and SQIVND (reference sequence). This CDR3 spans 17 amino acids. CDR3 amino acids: CASSILGTELMNTEAFF. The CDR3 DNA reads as TGTGCCAGTAGTATACTCGGGACAGAACTCATGAACACTGAAGCTTTCTTT.

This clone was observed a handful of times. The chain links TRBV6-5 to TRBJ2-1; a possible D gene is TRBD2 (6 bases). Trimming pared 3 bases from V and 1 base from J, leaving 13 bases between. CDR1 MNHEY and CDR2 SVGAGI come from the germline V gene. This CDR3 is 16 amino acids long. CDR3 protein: CASSYTRAGSYNEQFF. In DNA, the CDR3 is TGTGCCAGCAGTTATACGAGGGCGGGATCCTACAATGAGCAGTTCTTC.

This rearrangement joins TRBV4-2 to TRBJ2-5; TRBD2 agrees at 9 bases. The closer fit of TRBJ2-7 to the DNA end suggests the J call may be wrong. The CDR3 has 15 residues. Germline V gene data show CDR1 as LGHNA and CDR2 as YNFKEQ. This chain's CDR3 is CASSQGTSAIYEQYF. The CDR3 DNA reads TGTGCCAGCAGCCAAGGGACTAGCGCCATCTACGAGCAGTACTTC.

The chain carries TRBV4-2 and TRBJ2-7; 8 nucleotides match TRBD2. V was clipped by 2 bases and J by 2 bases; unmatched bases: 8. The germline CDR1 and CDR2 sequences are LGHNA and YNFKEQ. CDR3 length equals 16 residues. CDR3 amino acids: CASSQLRTSGTYEQYF. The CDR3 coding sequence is TGTGCCAGCAGCCAACTTCGAACTAGCGGTACCTACGAGCAGTACTTC.

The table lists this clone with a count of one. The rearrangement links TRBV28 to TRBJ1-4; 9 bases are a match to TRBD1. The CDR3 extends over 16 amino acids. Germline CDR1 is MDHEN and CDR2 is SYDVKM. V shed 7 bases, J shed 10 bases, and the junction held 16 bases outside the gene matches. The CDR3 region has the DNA TGTGCCAGCACCGTTGCTCGGTGGGGACAGGGTGCAAAACTGTTTTTT. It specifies CASTVARWGQGAKLFF. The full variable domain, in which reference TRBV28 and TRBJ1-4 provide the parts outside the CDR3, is DVKVTQSSRYLVKRTGEKVFLECVQDMDHENMFWYRQDPGLGLRLIYFSYDVKMKEKGDIPEGYSVSREKKERFSLILESASTNQTSMYLCASTVARWGQGAKLFFGSGTQLSVL.

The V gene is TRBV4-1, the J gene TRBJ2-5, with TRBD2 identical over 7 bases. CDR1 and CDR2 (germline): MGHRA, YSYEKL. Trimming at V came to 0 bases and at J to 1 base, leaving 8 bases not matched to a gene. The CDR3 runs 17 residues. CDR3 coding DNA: TGCGCCAGCAGCCAAGATCTAGGAGCGGGAACCCAAGAGACCCAGTACTTC. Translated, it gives CASSQDLGAGTQETQYF.

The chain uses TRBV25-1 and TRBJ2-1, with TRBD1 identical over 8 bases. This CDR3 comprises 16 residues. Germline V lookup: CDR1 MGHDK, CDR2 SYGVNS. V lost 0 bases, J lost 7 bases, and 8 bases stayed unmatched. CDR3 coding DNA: TGTGCCAGCAGTGAATACCCCAGGGGGCAAGGGAATGAGCAGTTCTTC. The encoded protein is CASSEYPRGQGNEQFF.

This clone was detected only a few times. CDR3 sequence: CASGDKRPHNEQFF. The CDR3 coding sequence is TGTGCTAGTGGTGATAAGCGGCCTCACAATGAGCAGTTCTTC. The chain recombines TRBV12-5 with TRBJ2-1, with a weak D call TRBD2 (5 bases). CDR1 and CDR2 (germline): LGHNT, FRNRAP. V was clipped by 5 bases and J by 5 bases, with 13 bases between them. CDR3 length equals 14 residues.

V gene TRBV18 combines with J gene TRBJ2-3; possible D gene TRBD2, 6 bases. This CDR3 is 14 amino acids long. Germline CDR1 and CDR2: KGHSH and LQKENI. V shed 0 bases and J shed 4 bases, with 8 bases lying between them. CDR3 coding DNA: TGTGCCAGCTCACCACCGGGCGGGGCAGATACGCAGTATTTT. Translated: CASSPPGGADTQYF.

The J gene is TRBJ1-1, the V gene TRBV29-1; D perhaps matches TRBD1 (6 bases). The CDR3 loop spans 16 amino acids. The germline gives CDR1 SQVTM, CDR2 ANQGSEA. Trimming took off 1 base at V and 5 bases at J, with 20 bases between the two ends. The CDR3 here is CSVEGDGGPGGTEAFF. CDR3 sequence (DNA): TGCAGCGTTGAAGGGGATGGGGGGCCCGGGGGGACTGAAGCTTTCTTT.

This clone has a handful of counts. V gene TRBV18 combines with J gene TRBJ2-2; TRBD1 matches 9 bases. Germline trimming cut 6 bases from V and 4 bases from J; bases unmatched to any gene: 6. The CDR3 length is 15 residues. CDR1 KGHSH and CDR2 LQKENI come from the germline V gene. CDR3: CASSAGTGPTGELFF. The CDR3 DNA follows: TGTGCCAGCTCTGCCGGGACAGGGCCCACCGGGGAGCTGTTTTTT.

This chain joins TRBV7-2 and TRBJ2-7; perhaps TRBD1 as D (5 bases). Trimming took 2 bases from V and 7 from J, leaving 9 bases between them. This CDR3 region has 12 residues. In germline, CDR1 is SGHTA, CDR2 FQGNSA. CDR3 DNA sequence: TGTGCCAGCAGCTTATTGGACACAGAGCAGTACTTC. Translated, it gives CASSLLDTEQYF.

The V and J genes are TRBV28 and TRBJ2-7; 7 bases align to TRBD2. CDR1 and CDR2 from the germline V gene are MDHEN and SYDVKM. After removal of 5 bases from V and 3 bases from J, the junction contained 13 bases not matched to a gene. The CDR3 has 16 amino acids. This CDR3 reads CASSPWGGLNDYEQYF. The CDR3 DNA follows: TGTGCCAGCAGTCCCTGGGGGGGGTTGAATGACTACGAGCAGTACTTC.

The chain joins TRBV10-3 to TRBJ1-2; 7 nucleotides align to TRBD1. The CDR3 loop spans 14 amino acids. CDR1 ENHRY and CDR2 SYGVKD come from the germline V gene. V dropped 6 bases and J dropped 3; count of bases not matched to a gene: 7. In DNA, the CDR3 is TGTGCCATCAGCACAGGGGTTTGGGACTATGGCTACACCTTC. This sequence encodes CAISTGVWDYGYTF.

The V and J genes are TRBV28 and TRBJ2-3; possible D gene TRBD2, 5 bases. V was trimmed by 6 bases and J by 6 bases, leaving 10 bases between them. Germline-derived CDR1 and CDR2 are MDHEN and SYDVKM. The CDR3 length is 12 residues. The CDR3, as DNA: TGTGCCAGCAGCCCCCAGCGGGATACGCAGTATTTT. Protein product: CASSPQRDTQYF.

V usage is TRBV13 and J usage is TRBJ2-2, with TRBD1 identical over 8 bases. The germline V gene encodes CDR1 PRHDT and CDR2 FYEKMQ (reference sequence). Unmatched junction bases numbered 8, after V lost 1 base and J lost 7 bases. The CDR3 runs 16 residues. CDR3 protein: CASSLVQGAISGELFF. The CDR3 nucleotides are TGTGCCAGCAGCTTAGTCCAGGGGGCTATTAGCGGGGAGCTGTTTTTT.

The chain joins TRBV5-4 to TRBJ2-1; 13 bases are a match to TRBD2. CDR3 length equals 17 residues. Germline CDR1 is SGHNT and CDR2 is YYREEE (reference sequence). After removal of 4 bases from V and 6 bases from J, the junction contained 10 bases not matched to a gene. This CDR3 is CASSVPGTSGTGNEQFF. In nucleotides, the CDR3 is TGTGCCAGCAGCGTCCCCGGGACTAGCGGGACTGGCAATGAGCAGTTCTTC.

CDR3 nucleotides: TGTGCCAGCAGACCGGACAGGGATAGCAATCAGCCCCAGCATTTT. Amino acids: CASRPDRDSNQPQHF. The chain joins TRBV6-5 to TRBJ1-5; TRBD1 aligns across 8 bases. CDR3 length: 15 amino acids. Germline V lookup: CDR1 MNHEY, CDR2 SVGAGI. V lost 6 bases to trimming and J lost 0 bases; unmatched junction nucleotides: 4.

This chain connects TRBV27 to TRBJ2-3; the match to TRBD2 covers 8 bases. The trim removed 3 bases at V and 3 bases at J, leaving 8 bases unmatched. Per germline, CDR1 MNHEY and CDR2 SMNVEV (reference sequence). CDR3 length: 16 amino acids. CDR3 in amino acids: CASSFMGSGSTDTQYF. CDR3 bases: TGTGCCAGCAGTTTTATGGGCAGCGGGAGTACAGATACGCAGTATTTT.

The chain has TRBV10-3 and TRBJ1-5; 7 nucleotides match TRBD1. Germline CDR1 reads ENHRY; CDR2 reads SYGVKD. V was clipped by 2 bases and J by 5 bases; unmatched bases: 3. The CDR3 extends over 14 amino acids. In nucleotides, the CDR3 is TGTGCCATCAGTGAGGACAGGGCCCATCAGCCCCAGCATTTT. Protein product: CAISEDRAHQPQHF.

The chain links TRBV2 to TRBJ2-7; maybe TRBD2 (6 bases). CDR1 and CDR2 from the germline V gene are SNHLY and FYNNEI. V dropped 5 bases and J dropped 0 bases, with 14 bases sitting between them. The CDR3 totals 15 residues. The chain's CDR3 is CASSYQRVPSYEQYF. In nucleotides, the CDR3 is TGTGCCAGCAGTTATCAGCGGGTACCCTCCTACGAGCAGTACTTC. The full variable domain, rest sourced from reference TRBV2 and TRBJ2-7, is EPEVTQTPSHQVTQMGQEVILRCVPISNHLYFYWYRQILGQKVEFLVSFYNNEISEKSEIFDDQFSVERPDGSNFTLKIRSTKLEDSAMYFCASSYQRVPSYEQYFGPGTRLTVT.

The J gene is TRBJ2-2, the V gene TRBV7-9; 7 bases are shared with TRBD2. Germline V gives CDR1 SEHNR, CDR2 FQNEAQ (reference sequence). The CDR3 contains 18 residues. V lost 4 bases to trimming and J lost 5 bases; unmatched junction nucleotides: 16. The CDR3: CASSSTGSGGVGTGELFF. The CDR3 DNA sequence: TGTGCCAGCAGCTCCACCGGCTCGGGGGGAGTCGGTACCGGGGAGCTGTTTTTT.

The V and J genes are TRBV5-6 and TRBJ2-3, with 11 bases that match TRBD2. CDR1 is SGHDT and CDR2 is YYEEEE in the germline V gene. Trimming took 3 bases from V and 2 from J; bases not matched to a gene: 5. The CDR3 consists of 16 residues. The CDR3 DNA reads TGTGCCAGCAGCTCTATACTAGCGGGGGACACAGATACGCAGTATTTT. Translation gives CASSSILAGDTDTQYF.

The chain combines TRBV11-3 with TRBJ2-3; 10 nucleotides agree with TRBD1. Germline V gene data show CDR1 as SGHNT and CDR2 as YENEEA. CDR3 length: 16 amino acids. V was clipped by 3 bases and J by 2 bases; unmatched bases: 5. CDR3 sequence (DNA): TGTGCCAGCAGCTTGGGGGGACAGGGGATCACAGATACGCAGTATTTT. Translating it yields CASSLGGQGITDTQYF.

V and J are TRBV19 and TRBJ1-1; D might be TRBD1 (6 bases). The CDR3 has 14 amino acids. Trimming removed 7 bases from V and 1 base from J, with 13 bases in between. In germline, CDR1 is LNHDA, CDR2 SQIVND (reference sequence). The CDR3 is CASKDSRRNTEAFF. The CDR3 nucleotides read TGTGCCAGTAAGGACAGTAGAAGGAACACTGAAGCTTTCTTT.

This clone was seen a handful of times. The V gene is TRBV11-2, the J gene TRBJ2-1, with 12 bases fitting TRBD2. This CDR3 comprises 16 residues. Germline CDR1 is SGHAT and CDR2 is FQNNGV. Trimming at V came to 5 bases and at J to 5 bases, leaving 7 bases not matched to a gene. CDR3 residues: CASSPPGTSGHNEQFF. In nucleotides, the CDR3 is TGTGCCAGCAGCCCCCCCGGGACTAGCGGGCACAATGAGCAGTTCTTC.

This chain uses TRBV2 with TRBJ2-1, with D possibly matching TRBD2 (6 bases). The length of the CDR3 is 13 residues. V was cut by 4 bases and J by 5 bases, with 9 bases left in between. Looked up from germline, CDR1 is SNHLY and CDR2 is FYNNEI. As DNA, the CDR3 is TGTGCCAGCAGTGCCGGGACTCACAATGAGCAGTTCTTC. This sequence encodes CASSAGTHNEQFF.

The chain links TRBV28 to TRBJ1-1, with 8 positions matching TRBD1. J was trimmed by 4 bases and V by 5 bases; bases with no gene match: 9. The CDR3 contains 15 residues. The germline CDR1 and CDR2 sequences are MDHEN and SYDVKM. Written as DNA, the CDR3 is TGTGCCAGCAGTCCGCGGACAGGGAAGAGCACTGAAGCTTTCTTT. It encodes CASSPRTGKSTEAFF.